The clone carrying this T cell receptor (beta chain) was observed a handful of times. Its target is unknown. The data were taken from a study of tumour-infiltrating T cells in Burkitt lymphoma. Study information: This cohort included all epidemiological subtypes of Burkitt lymphoma. Productive clonality predicted overall and progression-free survival.

Study-level points and caveats: Several public clonotypes were shared across many Burkitt lymphoma patients.

The CDR3 loop spans 12 amino acids. V was cut by 1 base and J by 7 bases, with 10 bases left in between. Germline assignment: CDR1 GTSNPN and CDR2 SVGIG (reference sequence). Sequencing was performed with immunoSEQ multiplex PCR; in TCRdb, only in-frame clones are kept and a portion is missing. The table has about 2,900 clones, approximately 15% seen once; the top ten hold around 3%. This rearrangement joins TRBV30 to TRBJ1-2, with D hard to call. The sequence derives from a human donor with Burkitt lymphoma. Specimen: tumor tissue. CDR3 in amino acids: CAWSASVFGYTF. DNA of the CDR3: TGTGCCTGGAGTGCTTCGGTTTTTGGCTACACCTTC.